These 4 T cell receptor beta chains share one sample of origin, sequenced in a study of blood T cell repertoires in COVID-19. The repertoire was sequenced with immunoSEQ multiplex PCR; TCRdb's copy has only in-frame clones and lacks some. The table lists over 200,000 clones, about 91% of them singletons. The sequenced material came from peripheral blood. These receptor sequences come from a young adult with COVID-19, enrolled during active disease.

As for this clone: Compared with germline, one end of the junction differs, possibly owing to a read error. The rearrangement links TRBV7-7 to TRBJ2-5; 9 nucleotides match TRBD2. The CDR3 extends over 14 amino acids. Germline assignment: CDR1 SSHAT and CDR2 FNYEAQ (reference sequence). CDR3 coding DNA: TGTGCTAGCAGCCTTAGCGGGAGAGAAGAGACCCAGTACTTC. Translating gives CASSLSGREETQYF.

The CDR3 DNA reads TGTGCCAGCAGCTTAGGAGTAGCGGGAGCTTACGAGCAGTACTTC. Translation: CASSLGVAGAYEQYF. The rearrangement joins TRBV7-2 to TRBJ2-7; 9 nucleotides line up with TRBD2. Germline loops: CDR1 SGHTA, CDR2 FQGNSA. The CDR3 loop spans 15 amino acids. V lost 1 base to trimming and J lost 4 bases; unmatched junction nucleotides: 5.

This clone occurred once. This sequence joins TRBV2 and TRBJ1-1, with D perhaps TRBD1 (5 bases). Trimming left V 8 bases short and J 1 base short, with 17 bases between. CDR1 SNHLY and CDR2 FYNNEI come from the germline V gene. The CDR3 is 15 amino acids. CDR3 nucleotides: TGTGCCAGCGTCACTTCGGGACTTCCGAACACTGAAGCTTTCTTT. This gives the protein CASVTSGLPNTEAFF.

The sample holds one count of this clone. This chain uses TRBV5-1 with TRBJ2-1, with 9 positions matching TRBD2. The CDR3 is 16 amino acids. Per the germline V gene, CDR1 is SGHRS and CDR2 is YFSETQ. Unmatched junction bases numbered 7, after V lost 4 bases and J lost 2 bases. The CDR3 sequence is CASSKLSSGTYNEQFF. The CDR3 bases are TGCGCCAGCAGCAAATTGTCTAGCGGGACCTACAATGAGCAGTTCTTC. Using reference TRBV5-1 and TRBJ2-1 for the parts outside the CDR3, the full variable domain is KAGVTQTPRYLIKTRGQQVTLSCSPISGHRSVSWYQQTPGQGLQFLFEYFSETQRNKGNFPGRFSGRQFSNSRSEMNVSTLELGDSALYLCASSKLSSGTYNEQFFGPGTRLTVL.